This section outlines one TCR beta chain sequence together with its context. What it recognizes is unknown. This sample's treatment: some 20 received Ad26.COV2.S at low or high dose, single or two shots; about 5 received placebo; per-sample allocation not given. Samples were taken on day 63 after the first vaccine or placebo injection. These data belong to a study of Ad26.COV2.S vaccination and SARS-CoV-2 variants. Study-wide context: The vaccine Ad26.COV2.S was put into the muscle once, or twice with 56 days between.

Study conclusions and caveats: Recipients of vaccine and of placebo showed similar breadth of their non-spike TCR repertoires.

Assay used: immunoSEQ multiplex PCR; TCRdb lists only in-frame clones, some missing. The table shows approximately 240,000 clones, with over 75% occurring only once. This CDR3 comprises 16 residues. Germline CDR1 and CDR2: SEHNR and FQNEAQ (reference sequence). Unmatched junction bases numbered 9, after V lost 9 bases and J lost 3 bases. This rearrangement joins TRBV7-9 to TRBJ2-2; 11 nucleotides align to TRBD2. The sequences come from peripheral blood, collected in a trial of Ad26.COV2.S vaccine versus placebo. This sequence was found in a person between 18 and 65 years old who received the Ad26.COV2.S COVID-19 vaccine or a placebo. CDR3 amino acids: CASPVGLAEYTGELFF. DNA for the CDR3: TGTGCCAGTCCCGTGGGACTAGCGGAGTACACCGGGGAGCTGTTTTTT.